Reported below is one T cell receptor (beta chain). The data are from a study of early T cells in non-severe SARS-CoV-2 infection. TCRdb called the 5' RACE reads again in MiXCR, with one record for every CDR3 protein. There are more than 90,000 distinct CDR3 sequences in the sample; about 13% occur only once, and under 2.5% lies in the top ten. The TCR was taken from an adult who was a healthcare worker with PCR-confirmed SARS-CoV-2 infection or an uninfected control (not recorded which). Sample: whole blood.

CDR3 in amino acids: CSARDRVDGDRKATEAFF. The CDR3 region has the DNA TGCAGTGCTAGGGACAGGGTTGATGGGGATAGAAAGGCCACTGAAGCTTTCTTT. The chain uses TRBV20-1 and TRBJ1-1; the match to TRBD1 covers 8 bases. J gave up 4 bases and V 3 bases, and 19 bases lay outside the gene matches. Germline V gene sequence: CDR1 DFQATT, CDR2 SNEGSKA (reference sequence). The CDR3 contains 18 residues.